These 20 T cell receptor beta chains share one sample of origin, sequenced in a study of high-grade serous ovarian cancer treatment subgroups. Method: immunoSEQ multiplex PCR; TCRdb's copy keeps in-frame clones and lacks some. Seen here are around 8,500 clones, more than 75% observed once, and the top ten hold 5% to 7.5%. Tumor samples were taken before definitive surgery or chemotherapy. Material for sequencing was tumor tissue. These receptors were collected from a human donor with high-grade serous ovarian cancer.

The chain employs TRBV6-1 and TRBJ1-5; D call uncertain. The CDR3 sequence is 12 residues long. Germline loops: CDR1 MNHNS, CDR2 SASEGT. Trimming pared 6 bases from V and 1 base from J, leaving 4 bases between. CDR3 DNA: TGTGCCAGCAGGGACAGCAATCAGCCCCAGCATTTT. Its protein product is CASRDSNQPQHF.

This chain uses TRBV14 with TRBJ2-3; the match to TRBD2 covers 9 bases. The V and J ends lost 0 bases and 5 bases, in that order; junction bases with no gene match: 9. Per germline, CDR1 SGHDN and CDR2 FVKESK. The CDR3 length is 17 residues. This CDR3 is CASSQEVRTSAEDTQYF. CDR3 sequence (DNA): TGTGCCAGCAGCCAAGAGGTCCGGACTAGCGCTGAAGATACGCAGTATTTT.

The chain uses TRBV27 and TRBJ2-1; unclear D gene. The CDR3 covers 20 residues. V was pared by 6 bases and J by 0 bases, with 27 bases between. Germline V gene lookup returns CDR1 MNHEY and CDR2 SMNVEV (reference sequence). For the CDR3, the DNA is TGTGCCAGCAGCTCACCCCGGACGGCCCTACTAAGTAGCTCCTACAATGAGCAGTTCTTC. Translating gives CASSSPRTALLSSSYNEQFF.

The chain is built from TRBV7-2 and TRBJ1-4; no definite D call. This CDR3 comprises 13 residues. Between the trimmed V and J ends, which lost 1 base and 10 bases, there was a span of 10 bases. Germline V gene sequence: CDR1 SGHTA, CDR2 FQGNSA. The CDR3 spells CASSLDVLGKLFF. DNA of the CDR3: TGTGCCAGCAGCTTAGATGTGTTGGGAAAACTGTTTTTT.

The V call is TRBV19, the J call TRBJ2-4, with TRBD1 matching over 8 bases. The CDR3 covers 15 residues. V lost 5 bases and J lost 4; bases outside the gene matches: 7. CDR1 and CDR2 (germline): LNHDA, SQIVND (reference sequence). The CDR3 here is CASSVFRDRKNIQYF. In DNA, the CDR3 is TGTGCCAGTAGTGTCTTCCGGGACAGGAAAAACATTCAGTACTTC.

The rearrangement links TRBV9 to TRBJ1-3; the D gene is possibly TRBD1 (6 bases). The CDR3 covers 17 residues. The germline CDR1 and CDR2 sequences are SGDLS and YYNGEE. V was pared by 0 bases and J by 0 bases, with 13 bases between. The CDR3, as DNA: TGTGCCAGCAGCGTAGAAGCAGGGGCGAGCTCTGGAAACACCATATATTTT. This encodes CASSVEAGASSGNTIYF.

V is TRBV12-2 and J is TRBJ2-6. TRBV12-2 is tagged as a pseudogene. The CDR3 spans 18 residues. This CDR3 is CASRCSEGRISGANVLTF. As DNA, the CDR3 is TGTGCAAGTCGCTGTTCCGAGGGACGTATCTCTGGGGCCAACGTCCTGACTTTC.

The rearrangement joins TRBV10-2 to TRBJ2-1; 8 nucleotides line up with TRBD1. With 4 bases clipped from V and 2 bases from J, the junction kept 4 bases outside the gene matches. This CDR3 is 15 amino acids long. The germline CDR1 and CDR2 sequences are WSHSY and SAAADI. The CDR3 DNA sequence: TGCGCCAGCAGTGGACGGGACAGGACCTACAATGAGCAGTTCTTC. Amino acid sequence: CASSGRDRTYNEQFF.

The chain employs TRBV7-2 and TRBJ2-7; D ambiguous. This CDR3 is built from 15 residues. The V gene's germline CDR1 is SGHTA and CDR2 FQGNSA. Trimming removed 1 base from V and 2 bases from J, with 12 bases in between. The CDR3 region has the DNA TGTGCCAGCAGCTTAGACCCGGGCATGACCTACGAGCAGTACTTC. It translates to CASSLDPGMTYEQYF. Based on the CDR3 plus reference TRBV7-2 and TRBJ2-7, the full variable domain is GAGVSQSPSNKVTEKGKDVELRCDPISGHTALYWYRQSLGQGLEFLIYFQGNSAPDKSGLPSDRFSAERTGGSVSTLTIQRTQQEDSAVYLCASSLDPGMTYEQYFGPGTRLTVT.

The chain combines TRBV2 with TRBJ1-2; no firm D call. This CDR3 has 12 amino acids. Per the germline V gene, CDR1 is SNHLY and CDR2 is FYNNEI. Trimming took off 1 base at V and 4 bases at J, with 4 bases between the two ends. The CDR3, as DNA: TGTGCCAGCAGTGAAGTGATCTATGGCTACACCTTC. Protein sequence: CASSEVIYGYTF.

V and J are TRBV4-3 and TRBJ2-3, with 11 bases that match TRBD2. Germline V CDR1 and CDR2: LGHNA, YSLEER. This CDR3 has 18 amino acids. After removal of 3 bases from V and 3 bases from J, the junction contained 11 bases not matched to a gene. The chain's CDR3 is CASSHLPALAGGTDTQYF. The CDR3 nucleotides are TGCGCCAGCAGCCACCTCCCGGCGCTAGCGGGGGGTACAGATACGCAGTATTTT.

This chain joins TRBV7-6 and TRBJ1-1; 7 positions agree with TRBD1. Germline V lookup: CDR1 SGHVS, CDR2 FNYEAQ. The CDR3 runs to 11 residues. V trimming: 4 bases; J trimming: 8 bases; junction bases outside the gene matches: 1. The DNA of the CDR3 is TGTGCCAGCAGCTCCAGGGGGGAAGCTTTCTTT. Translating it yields CASSSRGEAFF.

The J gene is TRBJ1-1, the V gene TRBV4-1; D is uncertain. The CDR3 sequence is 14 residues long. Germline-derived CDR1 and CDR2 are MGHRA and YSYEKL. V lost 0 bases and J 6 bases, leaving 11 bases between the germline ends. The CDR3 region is CASSQDTIVAEAFF. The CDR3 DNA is TGCGCCAGCAGCCAAGATACCATTGTAGCTGAAGCTTTCTTT.

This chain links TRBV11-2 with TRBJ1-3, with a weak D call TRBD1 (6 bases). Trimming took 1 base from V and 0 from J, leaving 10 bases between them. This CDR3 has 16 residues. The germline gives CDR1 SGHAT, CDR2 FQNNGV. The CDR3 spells CASSLAGQLSGNTIYF. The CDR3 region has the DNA TGTGCCAGCAGCTTAGCTGGACAGCTCTCTGGAAACACCATATATTTT.

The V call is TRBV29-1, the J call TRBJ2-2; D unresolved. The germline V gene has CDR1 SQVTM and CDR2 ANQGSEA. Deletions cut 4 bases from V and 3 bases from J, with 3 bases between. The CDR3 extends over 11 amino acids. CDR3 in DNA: TGCAGCGTTGGACACACCGGGGAGCTGTTTTTT. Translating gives CSVGHTGELFF.

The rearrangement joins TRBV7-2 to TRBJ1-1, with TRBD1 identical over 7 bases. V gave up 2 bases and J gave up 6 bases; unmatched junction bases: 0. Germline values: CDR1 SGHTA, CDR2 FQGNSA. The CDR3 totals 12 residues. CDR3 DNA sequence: TGTGCCAGCAGCTTAACAGGGGCTGAAGCTTTCTTT. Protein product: CASSLTGAEAFF.

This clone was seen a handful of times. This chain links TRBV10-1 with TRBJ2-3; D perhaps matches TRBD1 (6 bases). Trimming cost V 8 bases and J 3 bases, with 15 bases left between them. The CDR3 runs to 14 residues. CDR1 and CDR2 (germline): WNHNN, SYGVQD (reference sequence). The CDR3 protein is CASSDRSLTDTQYF. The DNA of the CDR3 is TGCGCCAGCTCGGACAGAAGTCTTACAGATACGCAGTATTTT.

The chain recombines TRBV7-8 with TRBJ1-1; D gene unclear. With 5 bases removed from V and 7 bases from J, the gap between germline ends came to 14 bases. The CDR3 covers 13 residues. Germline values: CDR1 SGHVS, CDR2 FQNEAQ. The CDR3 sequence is CASSPRVGGEAFF. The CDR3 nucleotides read TGTGCCAGCAGCCCTAGGGTGGGTGGTGAAGCTTTCTTT.

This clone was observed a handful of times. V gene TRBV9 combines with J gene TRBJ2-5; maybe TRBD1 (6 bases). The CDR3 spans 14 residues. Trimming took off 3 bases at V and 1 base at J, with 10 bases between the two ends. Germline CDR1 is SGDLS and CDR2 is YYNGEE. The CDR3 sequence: CASSAGQFQETQYF. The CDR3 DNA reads TGTGCCAGCAGCGCCGGACAGTTCCAAGAGACCCAGTACTTC.

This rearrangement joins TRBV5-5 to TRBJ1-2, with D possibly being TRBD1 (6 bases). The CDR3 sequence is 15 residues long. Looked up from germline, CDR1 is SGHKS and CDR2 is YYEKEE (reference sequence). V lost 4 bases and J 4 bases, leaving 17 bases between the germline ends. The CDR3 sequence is CASSEETTGFYGYTF. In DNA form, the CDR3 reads TGTGCCAGCAGCGAGGAAACGACAGGATTCTATGGCTACACCTTC.